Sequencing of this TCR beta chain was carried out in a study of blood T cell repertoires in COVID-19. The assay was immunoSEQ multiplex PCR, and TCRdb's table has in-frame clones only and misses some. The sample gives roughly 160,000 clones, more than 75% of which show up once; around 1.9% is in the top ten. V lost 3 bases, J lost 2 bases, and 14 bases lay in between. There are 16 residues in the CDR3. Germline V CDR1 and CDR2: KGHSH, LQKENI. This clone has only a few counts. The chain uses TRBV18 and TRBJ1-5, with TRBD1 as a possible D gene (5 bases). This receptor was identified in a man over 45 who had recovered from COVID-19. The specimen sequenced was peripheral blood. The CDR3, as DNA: TGTGCCAGCTCACCGGGGGAGGGGATGCGCAATCAGCCCCAGCATTTT. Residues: CASSPGEGMRNQPQHF.